This is a list of T cell receptor beta chains from one sample in a study of T cells in Graves' hyperthyroidism and ophthalmopathy. Each CDR3 protein gets one entry after TCRdb re-called the multiplex PCR reads with MiXCR. The sample records around 400,000 distinct CDR3 sequences, roughly 13% being singletons. The specimen was blood. All receptors come from a woman in her late teens or twenties with Graves' hyperthyroidism. The CDR3 runs from the conserved cysteine through the conserved F or W. Fields, in order: V gene, J gene, CDR3 protein.

>TRBV7-8|TRBJ1-5
CASSPDRGINQPQHF
>TRBV7-2|TRBJ2-3
CASSLAPEILTQYF
>TRBV7-2|TRBJ2-1
CASSLFSLDNEQFF
>TRBV28|TRBJ1-4
CASSPNLGEGGAANEKLFF
>TRBV28|TRBJ1-2
CASSEQGAHVGYTF
>TRBV28|TRBJ2-5
CASSFGGVPKETQYF
>TRBV6-1|TRBJ1-1
CASDRTVNTEAFF
>TRBV28|TRBJ2-3
CASRGAGGSGTDTQYF
>TRBV7-9|TRBJ1-6
CASSLGALSLHF
>TRBV3-1|TRBJ1-3
CGGRKKSSGNTIYF
>TRBV2|TRBJ2-2
CASIHLGSTGELFF
>TRBV12-3/TRBV12-4|TRBJ2-4
CASSPLGTLGNIQYF
>TRBV5-1|TRBJ1-1
CASSSGQGTTEAFF